These 17 T cell receptor beta chains originate from one sample sequenced in a study of tumor and adjacent non-tumor tissue in lung cancer. The library came from three nested PCR rounds adapted from ARM-PCR protocols. Each CDR3 protein gets one entry after TCRdb re-called the multiplex PCR reads with MiXCR. Found here are more than 85,000 distinct CDR3 sequences, 55% to 65% of them singletons; the top ten hold approximately 18%. RNA was extracted from bulk tissue without any cell sorting. The normal lung tissue was taken more than 3 cm from the tumor edge. Sequences were obtained from distant non-tumor lung tissue. These receptors were collected from a man younger than 45 with non-small cell lung cancer.

Notes on this clonotype: Relative to the germline gene, one junction end is altered; a read error may explain this. Here the CDR3 DNA reads TGTGCCAGCAGTTTGACTAGAGTTAACAACGGGGAGCTGTTTTTT. Protein product: CASSLTRVNNGELFF. The rearrangement joins TRBV6-6 to TRBJ2-2, with D perhaps matching TRBD2 (6 bases). The CDR3 sequence is 15 residues long. CDR1 and CDR2 from the germline V gene are MNHNY and SVGAGI (reference sequence).

In regard to this clonotype: A read error is possible here, since a much larger clone lies one base away. The rearrangement joins TRBV21-1 to TRBJ2-3; the table's D call of TRBD2 was not tested on the DNA. TRBV21-1 is deemed a pseudogene. The CDR3 contains 13 residues. The CDR3 DNA sequence: TGTACCAGCAGCAAAGGGGGTACTAGCCTGGTGTATTTT. Its translation is CTSSKGGTSLVYF.

A remark on this clonotype: The conserved phenylalanine or tryptophan normally closing the CDR3 is absent here, so this likely arose from a read error. The CDR3 here is CASSLNNYEQYL. CDR3 nucleotide sequence: TGTGCCAGTAGCTTAAACAACTACGAGCAGTACCTC. The V and J genes are TRBV11-3 and TRBJ2-7; the D is unclear. This CDR3 has 12 residues. The germline V gene has CDR1 SGHNT and CDR2 YENEEA.

On this clonotype: The junction departs from germline at one end; a sequencing error may be responsible. This chain joins TRBV20-1 and TRBJ2-3; TRBD2 aligns across 7 bases. There are 14 residues in the CDR3. CDR1 is DFQATT and CDR2 is SNEGSKA in the germline V gene (reference sequence). The CDR3 region has the DNA TGTAGTGTGGTAGGCGGACTAGTCCTAGATACGCACTATTTT. It encodes CSVVGGLVLDTHYF.

This clonotype was counted a single time. A clone one base away is much larger, so this may be a read error. J is TRBJ2-7 and V is TRBV5-4; TRBD2 matches at 7 bases. CDR3 size: 13 residues. Per germline, CDR1 SGHNT and CDR2 YYREEE (reference sequence). The CDR3 loop is CASSLGGIYEPYF. The CDR3, as DNA: TGTGCCAGCAGCCTCGGGGGGATCTACGAGCCGTACTTC.

This clonotype is deemed large. The rearrangement joins TRBV6-2 or TRBV6-3 to TRBJ1-2, with a tentative D call TRBD1 (5 bases). CDR3 size: 12 residues. V lost 6 bases and J 5 bases, leaving 10 bases between the germline ends. The germline gives CDR1 MNHEY, CDR2 SVGEGT. The CDR3 DNA is TGTGCCAGCAGCCAAGGGGTATATGGCTACACCTTC. Translated: CASSQGVYGYTF.

Comments on this clonotype: The junction differs from germline at one of its ends, possibly a read error. The chain is built from TRBV20-1 and TRBJ1-1, with 8 bases matching TRBD1. Germline-derived CDR1 and CDR2 are DFQATT and SNEGSKA (reference sequence). This CDR3 is 15 amino acids long. CDR3 nucleotides: TGCAGTACTAGAAGACAGGGGTCAGCAGGCTCTGAAGCTTTCTTT. It yields the protein CSTRRQGSAGSEAFF.

This clonotype showed up many times. The rearrangement joins TRBV20-1 to TRBJ2-1; D possibly matches TRBD1 or TRBD2 (5 bases each). The CDR3 runs to 16 residues. Trimming shortened V by 2 bases and J by 5 bases, and 19 bases separated the two germline ends. Looked up from germline, CDR1 is DFQATT and CDR2 is SNEGSKA (reference sequence). The DNA of the CDR3 is TGCAGTGCTAGACCGCGACGGGCTATGGGGGACAATGAGCAGTTCTTC. It is translated as CSARPRRAMGDNEQFF.

This clonotype was counted at least ten times. The CDR3 here is CASSEIQTNQPQHF. Written as DNA, the CDR3 is TGCGCCAGCAGTGAGATTCAGACCAATCAGCCCCAGCATTTT. V and J are TRBV4-3 and TRBJ1-5; D ambiguous. The V end was cut by 6 bases, the J end by 3 bases, with 12 bases between. This CDR3 spans 14 amino acids. In germline, CDR1 is LGHNA, CDR2 YSLEER.

V is TRBV5-1 and J is TRBJ2-1, with a possible D match to TRBD2 (5 bases). Germline lookup yields CDR1 SGHRS and CDR2 YFSETQ. V shed 4 bases and J shed 4 bases, with 18 bases lying between them. CDR3 length: 16 residues. CDR3 DNA: TGCGCCAGCAGCCCCCAAGTGGGAGTCAATTACAATGAGCAGTTCTTC. This encodes CASSPQVGVNYNEQFF.

A remark on this clonotype: A much larger clone lies a single base off, so this may be a read error. The CDR3 DNA is TGTGCCAGCAGTTCTCCAGACAGAAGCACAGATACGCAGTATTTT. It yields the protein CASSSPDRSTDTQYF. This chain links TRBV6-6 with TRBJ2-3; D may be TRBD1 (5 bases). The germline CDR1 and CDR2 sequences are MNHNY and SVGAGI (reference sequence). CDR3 size: 15 residues. V lost 4 bases to trimming and J lost 0 bases, with 11 bases between them.

The chain is built from TRBV10-1 and TRBJ2-2; D is undetermined. The V end lost 8 bases, the J end lost 12 bases, and 19 bases lay between the germline ends. Per germline, CDR1 WNHNN and CDR2 SYGVQD (reference sequence). This CDR3 is 13 amino acids long. In nucleotides, the CDR3 is TGCGCCAGCGGGGTATCTAACACCAGGAAGCTGTTTTTT. This gives the protein CASGVSNTRKLFF.

In this sample, this clonotype turned up many times. This chain joins TRBV20-1 and TRBJ1-1; D might be TRBD1 (6 bases). The CDR3 covers 15 residues. From germline, CDR1 is DFQATT and CDR2 SNEGSKA (reference sequence). V gave up 0 bases and J gave up 5 bases, with 16 bases separating them. CDR3 coding DNA: TGCAGTGCTAGAGATCGGGCAGGGGCAGGGACTGAAGCTTTCTTT. Translation: CSARDRAGAGTEAFF.

CDR3 amino acids: CAISDGEEGIEQFF. Written as DNA, the CDR3 is TGTGCCATCAGTGATGGCGAGGAGGGGATTGAGCAGTTCTTC. The V and J genes are TRBV10-3 and TRBJ2-1; maybe TRBD2 (6 bases). This CDR3 is built from 14 residues. Germline CDR1 is ENHRY and CDR2 is SYGVKD. V lost 3 bases to trimming and J lost 9 bases, with 15 bases between them.

For this clonotype: The junction shows a germline mismatch at one end, possibly a read error. The chain combines TRBV20-1 with TRBJ2-2, with D perhaps TRBD1 or TRBD2 (6 bases each). This CDR3 region has 12 residues. Germline CDR1 reads DFQATT; CDR2 reads SNEGSKA (reference sequence). CDR3 DNA sequence: TGCAGTGCTACCGGGGGCACCGGGGAGATGTTATTT. Translating gives CSATGGTGEMLF.

The chain carries TRBV11-2 and TRBJ2-1; D remains ambiguous. Germline V lookup: CDR1 SGHAT, CDR2 FQNNGV. Trimming removed 5 bases from V and 12 bases from J, with 14 bases in between. The CDR3 loop spans 12 amino acids. The CDR3: CASSGWIKAQFF. DNA for the CDR3: TGTGCCAGCAGCGGATGGATCAAAGCGCAGTTCTTC.

This clonotype was detected many times. The chain couples TRBV20-1 to TRBJ2-1; 10 bases are a match to TRBD1. Germline CDR1 reads DFQATT; CDR2 reads SNEGSKA (reference sequence). Trimming removed 7 bases from V and 6 bases from J; junction bases left unmatched: 6. This CDR3 is built from 13 residues. The DNA of the CDR3 is TGCAGTGGGATTCGGACAGGGGGCAATGAGCAGTTCTTC. Its protein product is CSGIRTGGNEQFF.